This T cell receptor beta chain emerged from a study of cytomegalovirus exposure and HLA in healthy donors. The donors were members of the approximately 130-subject validation cohort (separate from the approximately 670-subject first cohort). General study findings and limits: Reports indicated that the classifier achieved high specificity and sensitivity in diagnosing cytomegalovirus status. The study listed approximately 160 cytomegalovirus-associated TCR beta chains. There were some public TCRs occurring in many donors, but most TCR sequences were rare.

J lost 0 bases, V lost 10 bases, and 4 bases had no gene match. Germline lookup yields CDR1 ENHRY and CDR2 SYGVKD. The CDR3 totals 13 residues. Here immunoSEQ multiplex PCR was the method, and the copy in TCRdb shows in-frame clones only, minus some. This sample has about 330,000 clones; just over 85% occur once, and the top ten carry about 0.91%. This clone was seen only a few times. Its antigen is undetermined. The clonotype comes from a woman in her late teens or twenties in good health and CMV-seronegative. J is TRBJ1-1 and V is TRBV10-3, with 8 bases identical to TRBD1. Sequences were obtained from PBMCs. The CDR3 DNA reads TGTGCCACCTGGACAGGGCTGAACACTGAAGCTTTCTTT. Amino acid sequence: CATWTGLNTEAFF.